This T cell receptor (beta chain) stems from a study of cytomegalovirus exposure and HLA in healthy donors. Notes on the study in general: By a later analysis, the bulk of CMV-associated TCR beta chains appeared HLA-restricted. TCR beta V- and J-gene trimming, according to a later analysis, was linked to a missense DCLRE1C variant.

Nominally healthy donors provided the samples, though records likely missed some immune exposures. Researchers ran the PCR with 60 Vbeta and 13 Jbeta primers. Per the original methods: Around 10 million of the 80 million or so unique TCR beta chains counted in a later analysis were shared. Clones were read by immunoSEQ multiplex PCR, and TCRdb kept only the in-frame ones, dropping some. Clonal size and the V and J genes are those of that table, whereas D and trimming came from the DNA. The table shows around 97,000 clones, with almost 80% occurring only once. Comments on this clone: The antigen remains unidentified.

V lost 3 bases and J 6 bases, leaving 17 bases between the germline ends. This CDR3 has 15 residues. Germline-derived CDR1 and CDR2 are LNHDA and SQIVND (reference sequence). The V gene is TRBV19, the J gene TRBJ1-1; the D is unclear. Source material: PBMCs. The source of this sequence is a man aged 50 to 60 in good health and CMV-seropositive. DNA of the CDR3: TGTGCCAGTAGTATCACCGCAGCTAGTACGGCTGAAGCTTTCTTT. Amino acid sequence: CASSITAASTAEAFF.